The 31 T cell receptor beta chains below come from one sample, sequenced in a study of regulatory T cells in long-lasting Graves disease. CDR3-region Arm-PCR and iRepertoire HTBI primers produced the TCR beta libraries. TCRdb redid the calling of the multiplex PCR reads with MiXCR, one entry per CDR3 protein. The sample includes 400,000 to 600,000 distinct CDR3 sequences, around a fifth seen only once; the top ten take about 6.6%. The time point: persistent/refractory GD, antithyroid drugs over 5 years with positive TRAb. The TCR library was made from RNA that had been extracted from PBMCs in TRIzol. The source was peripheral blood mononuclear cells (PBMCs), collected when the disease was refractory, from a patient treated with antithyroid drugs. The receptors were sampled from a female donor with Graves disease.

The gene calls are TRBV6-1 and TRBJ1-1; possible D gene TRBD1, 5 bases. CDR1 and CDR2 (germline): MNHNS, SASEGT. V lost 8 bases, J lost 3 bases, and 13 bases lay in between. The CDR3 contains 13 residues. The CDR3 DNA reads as TGTGCCAGCCCCGGGGGGACGGACACTGAAGCTTTCTTT. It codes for CASPGGTDTEAFF.

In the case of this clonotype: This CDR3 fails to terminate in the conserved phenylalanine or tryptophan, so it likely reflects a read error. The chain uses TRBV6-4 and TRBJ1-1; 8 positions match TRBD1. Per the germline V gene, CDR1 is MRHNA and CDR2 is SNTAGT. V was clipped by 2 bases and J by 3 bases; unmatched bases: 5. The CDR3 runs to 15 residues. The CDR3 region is CASSDLTGEDTEAFS. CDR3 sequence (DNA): TGTGCCAGCAGTGACCTGACAGGGGAGGACACTGAAGCTTTCTCT.

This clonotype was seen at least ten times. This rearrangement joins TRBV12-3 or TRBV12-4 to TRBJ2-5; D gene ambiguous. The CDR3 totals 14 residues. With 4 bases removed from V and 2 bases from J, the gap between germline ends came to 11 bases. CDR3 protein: CASSSPGVQETQYF. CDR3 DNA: TGTGCCAGCAGTTCCCCTGGGGTACAAGAGACCCAGTACTTC.

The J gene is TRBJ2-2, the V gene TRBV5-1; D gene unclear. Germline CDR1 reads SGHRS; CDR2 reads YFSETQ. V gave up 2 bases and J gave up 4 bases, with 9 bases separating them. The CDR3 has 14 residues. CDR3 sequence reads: CASSLQVSTGELFF. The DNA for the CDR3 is TGCGCCAGCAGCTTACAAGTCAGCACCGGGGAGCTGTTTTTT.

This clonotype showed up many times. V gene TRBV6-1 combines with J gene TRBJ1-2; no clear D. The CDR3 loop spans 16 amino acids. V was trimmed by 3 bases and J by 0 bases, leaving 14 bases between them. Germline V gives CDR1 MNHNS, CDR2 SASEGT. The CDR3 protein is CASSEHPSAPNYGYTF. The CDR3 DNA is TGTGCCAGCAGTGAGCACCCTTCGGCCCCTAACTATGGCTACACCTTC.

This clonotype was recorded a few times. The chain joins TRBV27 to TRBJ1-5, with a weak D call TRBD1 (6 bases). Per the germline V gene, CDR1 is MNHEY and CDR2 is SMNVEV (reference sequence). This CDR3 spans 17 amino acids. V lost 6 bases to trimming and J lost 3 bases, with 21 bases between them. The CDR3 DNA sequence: TGTGCCAGCAGCCCCATGGGGGGCAGTACCCCCAATCAGCCCCAGCATTTT. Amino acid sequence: CASSPMGGSTPNQPQHF.

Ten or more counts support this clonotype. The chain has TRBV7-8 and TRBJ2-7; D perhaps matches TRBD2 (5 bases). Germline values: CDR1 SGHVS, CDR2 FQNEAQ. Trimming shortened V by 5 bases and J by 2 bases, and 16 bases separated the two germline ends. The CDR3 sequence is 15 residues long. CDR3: CASSGLTGAAYEQYF. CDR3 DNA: TGTGCCAGCAGCGGACTTACTGGCGCAGCCTACGAGCAGTACTTC. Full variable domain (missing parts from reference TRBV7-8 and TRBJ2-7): GAGVSQSPRYKVAKRGQDVALRCDPISGHVSLFWYQQALGQGPEFLTYFQNEAQLDKSGLPSDRFFAERPEGSVSTLKIQRTQQEDSAVYLCASSGLTGAAYEQYFGPGTRLTVT.

The CDR3 bases are TGTGCCAGTAGTATAGAGGGACTTAACTATGGCTACACCTTC. Translation gives CASSIEGLNYGYTF. The chain links TRBV19 to TRBJ1-2, with D perhaps matching TRBD1 (5 bases). The germline CDR1 and CDR2 sequences are LNHDA and SQIVND (reference sequence). V lost 0 bases and J 1 base, leaving 6 bases between the germline ends. The CDR3 has 14 residues.

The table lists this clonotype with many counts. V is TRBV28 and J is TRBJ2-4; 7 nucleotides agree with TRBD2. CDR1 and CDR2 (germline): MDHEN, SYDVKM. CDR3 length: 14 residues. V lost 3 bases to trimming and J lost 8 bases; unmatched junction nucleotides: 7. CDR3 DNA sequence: TGTGCCAGCAGTTTGAGTCAGGGAGGGTACATTCAGTACTTC. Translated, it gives CASSLSQGGYIQYF.

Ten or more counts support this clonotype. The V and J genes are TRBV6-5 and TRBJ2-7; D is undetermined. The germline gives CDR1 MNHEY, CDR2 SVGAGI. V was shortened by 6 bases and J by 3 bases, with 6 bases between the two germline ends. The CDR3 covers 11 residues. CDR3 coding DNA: TGTGCCAGCAGCTATCTCTACGAGCAGTACTTC. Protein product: CASSYLYEQYF.

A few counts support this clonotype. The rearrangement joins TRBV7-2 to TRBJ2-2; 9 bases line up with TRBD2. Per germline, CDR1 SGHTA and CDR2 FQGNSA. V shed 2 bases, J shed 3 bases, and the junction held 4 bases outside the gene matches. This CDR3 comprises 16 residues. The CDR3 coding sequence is TGTGCCAGCAGCTTACGCGCGGGAGGGTACACCGGGGAGCTGTTTTTT. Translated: CASSLRAGGYTGELFF.

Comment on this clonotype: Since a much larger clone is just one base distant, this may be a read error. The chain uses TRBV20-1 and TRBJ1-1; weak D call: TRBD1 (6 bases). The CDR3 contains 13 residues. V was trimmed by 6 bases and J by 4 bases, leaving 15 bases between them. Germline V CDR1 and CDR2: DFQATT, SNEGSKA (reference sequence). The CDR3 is CSAYREMSTEAFF. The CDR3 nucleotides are TGCAGTGCATACAGGGAGATGAGCACTGAAGCTTTCTTT.

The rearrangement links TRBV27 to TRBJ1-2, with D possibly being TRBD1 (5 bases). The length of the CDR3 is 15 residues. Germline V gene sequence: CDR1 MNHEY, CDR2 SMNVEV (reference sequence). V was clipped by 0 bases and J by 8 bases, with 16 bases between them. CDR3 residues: CASSLSIGGSEGYTF. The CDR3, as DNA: TGTGCCAGCAGTTTATCGATCGGGGGGTCGGAGGGCTACACCTTC.

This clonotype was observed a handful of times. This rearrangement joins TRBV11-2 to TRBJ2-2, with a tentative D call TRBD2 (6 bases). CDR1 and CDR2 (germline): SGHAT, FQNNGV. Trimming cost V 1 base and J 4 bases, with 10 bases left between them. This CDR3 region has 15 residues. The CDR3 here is CASSLGREGTGELFF. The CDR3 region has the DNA TGTGCCAGCAGCTTAGGGCGGGAAGGCACCGGGGAGCTGTTTTTT.

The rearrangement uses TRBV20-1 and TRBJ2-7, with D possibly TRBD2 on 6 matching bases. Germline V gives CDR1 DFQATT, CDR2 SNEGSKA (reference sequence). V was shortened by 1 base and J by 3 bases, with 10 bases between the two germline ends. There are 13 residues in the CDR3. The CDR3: CSARGLGLYEQYF. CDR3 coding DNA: TGCAGTGCTAGAGGGCTGGGACTCTACGAGCAGTACTTC.

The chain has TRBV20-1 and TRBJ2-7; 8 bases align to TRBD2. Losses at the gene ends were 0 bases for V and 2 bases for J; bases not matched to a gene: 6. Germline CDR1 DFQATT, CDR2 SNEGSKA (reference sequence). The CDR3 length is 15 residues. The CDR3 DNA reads TGCAGTGCTAGAGAAGGCGGGAGGTACCCCTACGAGCAGTACTTC. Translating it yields CSAREGGRYPYEQYF.

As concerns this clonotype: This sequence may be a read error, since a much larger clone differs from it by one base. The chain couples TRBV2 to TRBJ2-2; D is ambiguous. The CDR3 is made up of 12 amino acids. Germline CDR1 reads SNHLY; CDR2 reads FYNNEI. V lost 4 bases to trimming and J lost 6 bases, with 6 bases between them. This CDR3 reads CASSGYAGELFF. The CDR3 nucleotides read TGTGCCAGCAGTGGTTACGCCGGGGAGCTGTTTTTT.

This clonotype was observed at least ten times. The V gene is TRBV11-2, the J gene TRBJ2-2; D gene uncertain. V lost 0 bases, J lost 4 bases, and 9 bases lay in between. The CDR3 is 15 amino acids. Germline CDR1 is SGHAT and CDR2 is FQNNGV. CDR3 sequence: CASSLDRRATGELFF. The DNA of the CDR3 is TGTGCCAGCAGCTTAGATCGTCGGGCCACCGGGGAGCTGTTTTTT.

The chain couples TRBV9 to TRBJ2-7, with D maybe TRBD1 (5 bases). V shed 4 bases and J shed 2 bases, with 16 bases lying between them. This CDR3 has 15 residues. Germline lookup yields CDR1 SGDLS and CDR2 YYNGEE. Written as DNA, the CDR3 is TGTGCCAGCAGCTCCCAAGGGGCACCAACCTACGAGCAGTACTTC. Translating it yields CASSSQGAPTYEQYF.

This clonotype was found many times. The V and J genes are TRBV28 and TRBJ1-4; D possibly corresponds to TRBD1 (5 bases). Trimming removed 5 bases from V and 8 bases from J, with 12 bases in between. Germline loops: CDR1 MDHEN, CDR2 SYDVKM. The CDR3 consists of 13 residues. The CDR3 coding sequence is TGTGCCAGCAGTCGACAGACGCGAGAAAAACTGTTTTTT. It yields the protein CASSRQTREKLFF.

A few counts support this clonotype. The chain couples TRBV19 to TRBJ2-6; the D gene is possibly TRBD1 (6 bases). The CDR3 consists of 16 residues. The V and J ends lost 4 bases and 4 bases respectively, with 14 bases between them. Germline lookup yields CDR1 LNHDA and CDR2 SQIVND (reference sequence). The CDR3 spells CASSTWTVEGANVLTF. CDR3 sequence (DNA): TGTGCCAGTAGTACCTGGACAGTGGAAGGGGCCAACGTCCTGACTTTC.

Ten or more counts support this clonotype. This chain's CDR3 is CASSYGHQSTSQPQHF. CDR3 sequence (DNA): TGTGCCAGCAGTTACGGGCACCAATCCACAAGTCAGCCCCAGCATTTT. J is TRBJ1-5 and V is TRBV6-5; D not certain. This CDR3 contains 16 residues. V was shortened by 2 bases and J by 6 bases, with 17 bases between the two germline ends. The germline V gene has CDR1 MNHEY and CDR2 SVGAGI.

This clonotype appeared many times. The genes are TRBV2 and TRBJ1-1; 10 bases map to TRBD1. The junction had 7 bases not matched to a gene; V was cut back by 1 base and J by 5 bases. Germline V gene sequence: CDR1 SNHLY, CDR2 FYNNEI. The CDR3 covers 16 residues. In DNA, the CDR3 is TGTGCCAGCAGTGAAGACCGTGACAGGGGGCGAACTGAAGCTTTCTTT. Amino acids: CASSEDRDRGRTEAFF.

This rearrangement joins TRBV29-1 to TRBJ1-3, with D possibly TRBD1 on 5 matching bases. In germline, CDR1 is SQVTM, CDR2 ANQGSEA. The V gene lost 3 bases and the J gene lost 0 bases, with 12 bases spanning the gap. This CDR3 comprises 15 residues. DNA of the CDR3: TGCAGCGTTGAGGTAGAGGGGTTCTCTGGAAACACCATATATTTT. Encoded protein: CSVEVEGFSGNTIYF.

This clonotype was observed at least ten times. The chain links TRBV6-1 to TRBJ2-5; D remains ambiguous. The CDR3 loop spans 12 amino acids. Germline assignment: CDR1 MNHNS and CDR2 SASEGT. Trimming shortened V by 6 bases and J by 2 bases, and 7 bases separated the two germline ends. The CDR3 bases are TGTGCCAGCAGCGAGAAACAAGAGACCCAGTACTTC. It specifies CASSEKQETQYF.

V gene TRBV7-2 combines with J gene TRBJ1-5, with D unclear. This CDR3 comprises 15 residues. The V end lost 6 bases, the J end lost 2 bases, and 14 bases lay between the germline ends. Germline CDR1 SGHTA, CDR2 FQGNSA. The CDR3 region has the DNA TGTGCCAGCAGTACCGGGGTCGGTGGCAATCAGCCCCAGCATTTT. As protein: CASSTGVGGNQPQHF.

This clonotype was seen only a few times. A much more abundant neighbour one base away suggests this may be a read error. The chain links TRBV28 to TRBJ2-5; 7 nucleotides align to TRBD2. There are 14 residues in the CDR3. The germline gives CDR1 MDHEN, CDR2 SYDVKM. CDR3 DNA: TGTGCCAGCAGTTGGGGCGGGGGTCCGGAGACCCAGTGCTTC. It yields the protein CASSWGGGPETQCF.

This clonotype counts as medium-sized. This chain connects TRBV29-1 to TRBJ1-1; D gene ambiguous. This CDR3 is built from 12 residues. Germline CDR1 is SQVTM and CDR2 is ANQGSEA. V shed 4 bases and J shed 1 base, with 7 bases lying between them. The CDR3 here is CSVVETNTEAFF. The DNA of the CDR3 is TGCAGCGTTGTAGAAACGAACACTGAAGCTTTCTTT.

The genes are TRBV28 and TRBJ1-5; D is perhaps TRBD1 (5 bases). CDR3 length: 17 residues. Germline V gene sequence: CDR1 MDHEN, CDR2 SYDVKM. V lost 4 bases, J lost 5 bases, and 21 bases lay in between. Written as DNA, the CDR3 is TGTGCCAGCAGTTCGGGAACTCTGGACACCGCGGATCAGCCCCAGCATTTT. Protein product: CASSSGTLDTADQPQHF.

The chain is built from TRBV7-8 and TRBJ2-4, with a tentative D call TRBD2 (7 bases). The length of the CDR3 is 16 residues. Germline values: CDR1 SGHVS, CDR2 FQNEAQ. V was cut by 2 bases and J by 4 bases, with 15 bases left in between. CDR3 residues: CASSLMRGGPKNIQYF. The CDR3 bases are TGTGCCAGCAGCTTAATGAGGGGGGGACCAAAAAACATTCAGTACTTC.

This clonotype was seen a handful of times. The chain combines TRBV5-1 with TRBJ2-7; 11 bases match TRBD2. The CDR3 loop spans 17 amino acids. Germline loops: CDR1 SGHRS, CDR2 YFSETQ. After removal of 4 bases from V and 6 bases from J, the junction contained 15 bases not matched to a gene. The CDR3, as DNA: TGCGCCAGCAGCCCATCGGGTAGCGGGGGGGCTGTTGGCGAGCAGTACTTC. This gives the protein CASSPSGSGGAVGEQYF.